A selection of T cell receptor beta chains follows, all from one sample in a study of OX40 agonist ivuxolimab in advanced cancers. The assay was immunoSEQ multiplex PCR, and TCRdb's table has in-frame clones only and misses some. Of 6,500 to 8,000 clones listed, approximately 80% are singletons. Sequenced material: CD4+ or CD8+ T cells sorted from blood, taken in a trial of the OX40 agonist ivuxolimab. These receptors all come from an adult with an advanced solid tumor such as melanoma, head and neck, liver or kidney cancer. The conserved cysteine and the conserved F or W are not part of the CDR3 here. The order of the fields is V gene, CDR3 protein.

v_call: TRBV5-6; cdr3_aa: ASSQPGDGQETQY
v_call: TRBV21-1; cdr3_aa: ASSKRRPGGAYYEQY
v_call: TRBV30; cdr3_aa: AWSVGLAKGYNEQF
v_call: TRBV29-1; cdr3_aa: SVEEGAGQPQH
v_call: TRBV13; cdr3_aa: ASSSTGGLYEQY
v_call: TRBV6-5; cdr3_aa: ASSGAGVTDTQY
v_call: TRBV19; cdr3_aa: ASSISQASDTQY
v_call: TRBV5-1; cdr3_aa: ASSLRLEGSNEQY
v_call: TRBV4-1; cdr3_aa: ASSQLNTDTQY
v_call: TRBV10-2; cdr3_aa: ASSTGTSIWGNEQF
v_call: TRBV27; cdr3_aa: ASSLGTGPYEQY
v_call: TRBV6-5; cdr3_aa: ASRVSHGEQF
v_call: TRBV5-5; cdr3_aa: ASSQGVNTEAF
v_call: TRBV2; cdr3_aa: ATTLQGAGNTEAF
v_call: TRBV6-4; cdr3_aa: ASSDSSGGADEQF
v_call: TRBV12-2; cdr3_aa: ASRLAPRGGRTDTQY
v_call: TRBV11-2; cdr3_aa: ASSFLQGEGNEQY
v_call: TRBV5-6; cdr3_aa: ASSLGGYGYT
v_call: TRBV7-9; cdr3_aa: ASTLGYRDTLSYEQY
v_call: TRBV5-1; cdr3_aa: ASSSGLAGGDTQY
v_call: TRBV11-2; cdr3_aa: ASSAGTGSSYNEQF
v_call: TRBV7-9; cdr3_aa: ASRGRRDSLTTAYEQY
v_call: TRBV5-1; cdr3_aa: ASSTGTDENYEQY
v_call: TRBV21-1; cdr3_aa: ASSKNSGANVLT
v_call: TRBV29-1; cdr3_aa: SVSGTTTDTQY
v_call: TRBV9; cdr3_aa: ASSVEATTNFYGYT
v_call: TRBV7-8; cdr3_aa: ASSLNRGPSQPQH
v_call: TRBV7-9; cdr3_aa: ASSPGGYSYNEQF